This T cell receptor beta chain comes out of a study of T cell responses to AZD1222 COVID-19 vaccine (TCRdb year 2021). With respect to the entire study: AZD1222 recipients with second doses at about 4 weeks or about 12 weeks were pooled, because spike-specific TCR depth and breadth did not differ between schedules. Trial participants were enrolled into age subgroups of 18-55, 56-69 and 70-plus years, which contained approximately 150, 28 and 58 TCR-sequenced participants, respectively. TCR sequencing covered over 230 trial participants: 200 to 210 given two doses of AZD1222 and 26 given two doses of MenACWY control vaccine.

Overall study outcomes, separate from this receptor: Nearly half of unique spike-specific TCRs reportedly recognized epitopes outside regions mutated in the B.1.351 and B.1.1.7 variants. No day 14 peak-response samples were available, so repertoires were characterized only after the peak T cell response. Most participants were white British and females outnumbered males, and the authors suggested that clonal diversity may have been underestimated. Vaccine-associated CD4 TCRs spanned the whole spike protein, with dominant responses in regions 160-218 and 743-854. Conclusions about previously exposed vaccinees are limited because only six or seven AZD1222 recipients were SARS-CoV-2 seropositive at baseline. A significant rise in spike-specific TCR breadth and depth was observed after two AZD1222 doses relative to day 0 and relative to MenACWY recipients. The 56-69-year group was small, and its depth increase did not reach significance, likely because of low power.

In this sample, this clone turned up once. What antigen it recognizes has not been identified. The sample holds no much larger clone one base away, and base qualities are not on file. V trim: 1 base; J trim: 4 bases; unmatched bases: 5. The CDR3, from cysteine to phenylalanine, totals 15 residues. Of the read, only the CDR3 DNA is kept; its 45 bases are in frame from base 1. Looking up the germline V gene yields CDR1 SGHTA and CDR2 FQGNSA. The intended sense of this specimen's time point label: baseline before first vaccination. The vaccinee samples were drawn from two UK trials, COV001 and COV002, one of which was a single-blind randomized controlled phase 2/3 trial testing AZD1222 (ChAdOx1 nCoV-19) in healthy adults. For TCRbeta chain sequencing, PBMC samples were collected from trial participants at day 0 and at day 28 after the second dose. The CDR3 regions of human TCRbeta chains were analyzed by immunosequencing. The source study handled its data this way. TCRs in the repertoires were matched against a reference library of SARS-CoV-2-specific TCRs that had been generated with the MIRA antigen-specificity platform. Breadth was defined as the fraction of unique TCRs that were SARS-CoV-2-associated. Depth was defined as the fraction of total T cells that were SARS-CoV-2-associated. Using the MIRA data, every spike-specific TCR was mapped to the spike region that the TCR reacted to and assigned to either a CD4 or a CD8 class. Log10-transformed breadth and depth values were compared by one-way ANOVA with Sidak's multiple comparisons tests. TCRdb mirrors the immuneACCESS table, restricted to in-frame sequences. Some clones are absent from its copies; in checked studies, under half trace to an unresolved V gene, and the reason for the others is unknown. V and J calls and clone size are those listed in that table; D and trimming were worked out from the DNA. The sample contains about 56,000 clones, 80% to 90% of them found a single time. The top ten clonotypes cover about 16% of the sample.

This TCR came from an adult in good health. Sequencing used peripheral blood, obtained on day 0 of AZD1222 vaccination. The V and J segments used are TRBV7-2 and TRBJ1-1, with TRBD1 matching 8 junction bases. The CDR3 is CASSLDRDRSTEAFF. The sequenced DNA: TGTGCCAGCAGCTTAGACCGGGACAGGTCCACTGAAGCTTTCTTT. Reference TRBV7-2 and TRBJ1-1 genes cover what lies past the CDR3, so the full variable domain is GAGVSQSPSNKVTEKGKDVELRCDPISGHTALYWYRQSLGQGLEFLIYFQGNSAPDKSGLPSDRFSAERTGGSVSTLTIQRTQQEDSAVYLCASSLDRDRSTEAFFGQGTRLTVV.